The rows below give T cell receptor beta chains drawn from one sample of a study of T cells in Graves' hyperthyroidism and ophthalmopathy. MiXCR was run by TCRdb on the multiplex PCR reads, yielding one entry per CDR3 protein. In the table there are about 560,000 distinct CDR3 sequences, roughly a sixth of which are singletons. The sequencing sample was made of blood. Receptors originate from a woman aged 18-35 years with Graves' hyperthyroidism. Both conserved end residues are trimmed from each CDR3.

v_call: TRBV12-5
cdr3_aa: ASAPGQLFTDTQY

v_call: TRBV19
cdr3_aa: ASSTPGQGPGNQPQH

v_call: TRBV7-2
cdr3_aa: ASSFFPSAGGTDTQY

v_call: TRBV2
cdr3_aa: ASSGSKLEGYEQY

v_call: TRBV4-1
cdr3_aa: ASSQNLKGFHYGYT

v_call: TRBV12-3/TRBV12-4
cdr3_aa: ASSQDRGLNYGYT

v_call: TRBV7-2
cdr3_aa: ASSLRFLAGGPSSYEQY

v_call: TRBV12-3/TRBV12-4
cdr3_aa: ASSPNRIAGDTQY

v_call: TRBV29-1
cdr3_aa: SVQGQGSYEQY

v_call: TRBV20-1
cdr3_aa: SARDLQGSREKLF

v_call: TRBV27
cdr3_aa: ASSRFQQGNYGYT

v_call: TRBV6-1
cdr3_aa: ASILGWEEQY

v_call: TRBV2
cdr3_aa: ASSAQWAGTEAF

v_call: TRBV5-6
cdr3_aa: ASSFIISNTGELF

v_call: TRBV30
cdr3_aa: ALMVVAAPRGDEQF

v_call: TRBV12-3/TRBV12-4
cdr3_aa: ASSFEEETQY

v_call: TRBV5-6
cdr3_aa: ASSYVTEAF

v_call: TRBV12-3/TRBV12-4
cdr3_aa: ASSRQDRAGQPQH

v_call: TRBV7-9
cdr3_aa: ASSLGGHQPQH

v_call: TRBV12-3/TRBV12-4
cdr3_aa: ASSLWTSGVQETQY

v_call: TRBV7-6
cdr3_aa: ASSLLTETQY

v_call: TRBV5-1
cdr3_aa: ASSLDGSSYEQY

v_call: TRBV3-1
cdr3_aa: ASSHLDKPSGNTIY

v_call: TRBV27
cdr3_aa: ASQPGGMDSPLH

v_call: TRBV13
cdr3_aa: ASSKQGVGFGQPQH

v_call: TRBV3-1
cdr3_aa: ASSQAAGGPANEQF

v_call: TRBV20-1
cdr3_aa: SARDGAGGPGEQY

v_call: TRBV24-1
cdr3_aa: ATSDATGTGLSEQY

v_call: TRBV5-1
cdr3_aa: ASSLGGFRTGHTEAF

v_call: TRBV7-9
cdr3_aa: ASSRHSDEKETQY

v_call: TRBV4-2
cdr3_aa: ASSQEPQREVADTQY

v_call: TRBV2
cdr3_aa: ASRPSGRDEQF

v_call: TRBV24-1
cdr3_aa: ATSGQGKIQY

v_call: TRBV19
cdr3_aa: ASSIVGGPGNSPLH

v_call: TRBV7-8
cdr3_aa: ASSLAVGDEQY

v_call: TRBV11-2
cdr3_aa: ASSWDRGYGYT

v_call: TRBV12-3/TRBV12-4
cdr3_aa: ASSTVAGESTDTQY

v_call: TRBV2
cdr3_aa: AIQSGQY

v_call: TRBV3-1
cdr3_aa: ASSTRDRGHNEQF

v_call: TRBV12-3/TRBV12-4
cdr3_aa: ASSAKSSYNSPLH

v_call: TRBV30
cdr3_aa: AWNQAGGDYEQY

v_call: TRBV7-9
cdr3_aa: ASSPGGSGVSNTGELF

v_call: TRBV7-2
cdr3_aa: ASSRDGGAGYT

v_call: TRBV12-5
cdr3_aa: ASGFAGSFETQY

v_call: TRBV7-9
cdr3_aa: ASSLALLGDRRTNEKLF

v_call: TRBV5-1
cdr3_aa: ASSWRLSSGANVLT

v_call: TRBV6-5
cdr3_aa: ASSSPAVYNEQF

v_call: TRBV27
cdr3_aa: ASSVARFYGYT

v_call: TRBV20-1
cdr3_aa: SARGGQGGYT

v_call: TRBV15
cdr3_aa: ATSRDLAGAYEQY

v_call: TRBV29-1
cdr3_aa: SVGLNRGVTQY

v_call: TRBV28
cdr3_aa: ASSLQGRSGELF

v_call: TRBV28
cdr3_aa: ASSLGGQGRNEQF

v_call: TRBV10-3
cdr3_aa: AIGRTGGTNEKLF

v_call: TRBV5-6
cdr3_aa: ASPMGQGNYEQY

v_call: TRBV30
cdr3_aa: AWMGRFLGNTIY

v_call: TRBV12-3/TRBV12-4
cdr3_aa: ASSLGAGGGQPQH

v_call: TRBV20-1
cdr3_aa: SAPQGAYEQY

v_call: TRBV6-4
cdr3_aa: ASSDSSLRGYNEQF

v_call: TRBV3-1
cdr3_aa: ASRGSGQGNEQF